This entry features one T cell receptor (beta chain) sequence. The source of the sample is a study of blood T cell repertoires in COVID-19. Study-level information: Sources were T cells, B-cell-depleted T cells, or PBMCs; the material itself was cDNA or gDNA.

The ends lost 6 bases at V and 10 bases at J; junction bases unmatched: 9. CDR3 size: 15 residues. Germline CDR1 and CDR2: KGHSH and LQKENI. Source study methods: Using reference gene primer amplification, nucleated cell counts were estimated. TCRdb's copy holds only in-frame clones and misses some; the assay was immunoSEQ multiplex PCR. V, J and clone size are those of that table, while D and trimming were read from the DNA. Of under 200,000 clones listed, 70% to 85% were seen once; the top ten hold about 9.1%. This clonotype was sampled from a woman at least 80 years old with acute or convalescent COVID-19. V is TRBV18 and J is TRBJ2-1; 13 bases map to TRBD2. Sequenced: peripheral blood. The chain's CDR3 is CASSLGLAGEGEQFF. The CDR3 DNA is TGTGCCAGCTCCCTTGGACTAGCGGGAGAAGGCGAGCAGTTCTTC.